This T cell receptor beta chain stems from a study of T cells in women clearing cervical HPV infection. On the study more broadly: Women with histologically confirmed HPV16-related CIN3 or worse, 2 with invasive cancer, served as cases. Case blood was drawn a median approximately 21 weeks after lesion detection. Controls were women whose single incident HPV16 infection cleared within 12 months without precancer or cancer.

The protocol was immunoSEQ multiplex PCR, while the TCRdb copy is restricted to in-frame clones and leaves out a portion. The sample table sets out tens of thousands of clones. The CDR3 totals 15 residues. The germline gives CDR1 SEHNR, CDR2 FQNEAQ (reference sequence). Trimming cost V 6 bases and J 4 bases; bases outside gene matches: 9. As for this clone: The read gets to within 3 residues of the CDR3 end, and the germline J gene fills in the rest.

Prevalent HPV16 infections were excluded; only incident single HPV16 infections included. The source material was blood buffy coat. The sequence was collected from a woman aged 18 to 75 with a cervical HPV16 infection that either progressed to CIN3+ or cleared (not recorded which). The chain joins TRBV7-9 to TRBJ1-3; 7 bases map to TRBD1. Partial CDR3 DNA: TGTGCCAGCAGTCACACAGGGGTTAACGGAAACACC. Translated, it gives CASSHTGVNGNT. The entire CDR3 protein is CASSHTGVNGNTIYF. The whole variable domain, remainder taken from reference TRBV7-9 and TRBJ1-3, is DTGVSQNPRHKITKRGQNVTFRCDPISEHNRLYWYRQTLGQGPEFLTYFQNEAQLEKSRLLSDRFSAERPKGSFSTLEIQRTEQGDSAMYLCASSHTGVNGNTIYFGEGSWLTVV.